This T cell receptor beta chain derives from a study of T cell responses to AZD1222 COVID-19 vaccine. Study information: Investigators merged groups given second doses at roughly 4 or roughly 12 weeks.

Details on this clone: What it binds is not known.

TCRdb keeps only in-frame clones here, not all; method: immunoSEQ multiplex PCR. The profile shows about 130,000 clones, roughly 90% of them singletons. Whole-study findings and limits: Regions 160-218 and 743-854 dominated among vaccine-associated CD4 TCRs spanning spike. White British donors predominated, females outnumbered males, and clonal diversity was possibly underestimated. Only 5 or 6 people who got AZD1222 tested seropositive at baseline.

The J segment lost 0 bases and the V segment lost 1 base, leaving 6 bases of the junction unmatched. Germline values: CDR1 KGHSH, CDR2 LQKENI. CDR3 length equals 17 residues. This chain joins TRBV18 and TRBJ2-7, with 10 positions matching TRBD1. This clonotype was obtained from an adult in good health. The specimen comprised peripheral blood, sampled on day 0 of AZD1222 vaccination. In nucleotides, the CDR3 is TGTGCCAGCTCACCACTGGACAGGGGGTCCGACTCCTACGAGCAGTACTTC. Translating it yields CASSPLDRGSDSYEQYF.